This T cell receptor beta chain emerged from a study of T cell responses to AZD1222 COVID-19 vaccine. About this clone itself: As yet, its antigen is unknown.

Findings and limits, study-wide: Breadth and depth of Spike-specific TCRs rose after two AZD1222 doses. With dominance at 160-218 and 743-854, vaccine-associated CD4 TCRs spanned spike. It should be noted that donors were predominantly white British and more often female, and clonal diversity was possibly underestimated. A reported finding is that nearly half of spike-specific TCRs target unmutated variant regions.

V was cut by 0 bases and J by 8 bases, with 16 bases left in between. Germline V gene lookup returns CDR1 SGHDT and CDR2 YYEEEE. There are 15 residues in the CDR3. The protocol was immunoSEQ multiplex PCR, while the TCRdb copy is restricted to in-frame clones and leaves out a portion. The sample consists of around 80,000 clones, around 86% of them appearing once. The chain has TRBV5-6 and TRBJ2-3; D gene unclear. This TCR derives from an adult in good health. Sequencing used peripheral blood, obtained on day 0 of AZD1222 vaccination. CDR3 in DNA: TGTGCCAGCAGCTTGGATGCTCCGGTGGCAGGTACGCAGTATTTT. This codes for CASSLDAPVAGTQYF.